This paragraph covers one T cell receptor beta chain sequence. Its antigen is unidentified. A second PCR of about 6 to 12 cycles used a sample-barcoded 5' primer and a J-beta primer mix. A template-switch adaptor containing 12 random nucleotides labeled each cDNA molecule. From the 5' RACE reads, TCRdb called clonotypes with MiXCR, one entry per CDR3 protein. The sample lists hundreds of thousands of distinct CDR3 sequences; roughly 50% were seen once. This entry comes from a study of blood T cells in healthy people across ages. Broader study findings: It was found that TCR beta diversity correlated strongly with the percentage of naive T cells.

The V gene's germline CDR1 is SQVTM and CDR2 ANQGSEA. V dropped 6 bases and J dropped 8; count of bases not matched to a gene: 8. This CDR3 has 14 residues. This sequence originates from a man in his thirties or forties in good health. Sequencing was done on a sample of blood. V gene TRBV29-1 combines with J gene TRBJ2-1; 12 nucleotides line up with TRBD1. The CDR3, as DNA: TGCAGCGTCGCTGGGACAGGGGGCGTATATGAGCAGTTCTTC. Translating it yields CSVAGTGGVYEQFF.